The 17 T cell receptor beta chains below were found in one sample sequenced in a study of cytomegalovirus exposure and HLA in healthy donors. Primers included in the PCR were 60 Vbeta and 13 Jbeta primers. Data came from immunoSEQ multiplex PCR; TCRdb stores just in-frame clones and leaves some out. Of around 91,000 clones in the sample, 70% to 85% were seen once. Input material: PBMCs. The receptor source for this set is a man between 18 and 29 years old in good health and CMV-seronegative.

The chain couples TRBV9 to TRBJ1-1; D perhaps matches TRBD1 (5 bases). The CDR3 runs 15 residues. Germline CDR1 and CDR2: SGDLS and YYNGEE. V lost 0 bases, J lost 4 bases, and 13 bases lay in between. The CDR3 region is CASSVVGVGVTEAFF. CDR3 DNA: TGTGCCAGCAGCGTAGTAGGGGTTGGGGTCACTGAAGCTTTCTTT.

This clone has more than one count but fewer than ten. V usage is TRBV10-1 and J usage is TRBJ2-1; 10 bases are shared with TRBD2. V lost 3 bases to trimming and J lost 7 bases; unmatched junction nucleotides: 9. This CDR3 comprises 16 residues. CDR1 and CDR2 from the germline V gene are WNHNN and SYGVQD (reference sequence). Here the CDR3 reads CASSESAGGFGNEQFF. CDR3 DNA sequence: TGCGCCAGCAGTGAATCAGCGGGAGGGTTTGGGAATGAGCAGTTCTTC.

The chain's CDR3 is CASGKWTGRNYGYTF. Here the CDR3 DNA reads TGTGCCAGCGGGAAATGGACAGGGAGGAACTATGGCTACACCTTC. The rearrangement links TRBV6-5 to TRBJ1-2; 8 positions agree with TRBD1. In germline, CDR1 is MNHEY, CDR2 SVGAGI. This CDR3 contains 15 residues. With 8 bases clipped from V and 2 bases from J, the junction kept 10 bases outside the gene matches.

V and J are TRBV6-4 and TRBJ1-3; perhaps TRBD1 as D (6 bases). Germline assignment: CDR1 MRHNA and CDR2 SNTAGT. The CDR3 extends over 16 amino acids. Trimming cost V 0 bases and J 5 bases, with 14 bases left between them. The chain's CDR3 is CASSDSLGGRRNTIYF. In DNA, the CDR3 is TGTGCCAGCAGTGACTCCCTGGGGGGGCGTAGAAACACCATATATTTT.

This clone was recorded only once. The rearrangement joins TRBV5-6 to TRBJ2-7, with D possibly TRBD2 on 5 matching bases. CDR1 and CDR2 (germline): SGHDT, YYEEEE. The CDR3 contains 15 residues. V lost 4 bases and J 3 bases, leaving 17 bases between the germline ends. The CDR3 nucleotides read TGTGCCAGCAGCCCCGAACTAGTTTTGTTCTACGAGCAGTACTTC. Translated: CASSPELVLFYEQYF.

The CDR3 sequence: CASSLRWRGATEAFF. CDR3 DNA sequence: TGTGCCAGCAGTTTAAGGTGGAGGGGAGCTACTGAAGCTTTCTTT. The chain carries TRBV28 and TRBJ1-1; possibly TRBD1 for D (5 bases). Trimming pared 2 bases from V and 5 bases from J, leaving 15 bases between. CDR1 is MDHEN and CDR2 is SYDVKM in the germline V gene. The CDR3 has 15 amino acids.

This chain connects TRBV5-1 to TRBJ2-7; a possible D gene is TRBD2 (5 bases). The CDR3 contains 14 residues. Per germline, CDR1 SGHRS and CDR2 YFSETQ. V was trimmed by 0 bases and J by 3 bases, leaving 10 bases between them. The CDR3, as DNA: TGCGCCAGCAGCTTGGGGAGGCCGCTCTACGAGCAGTACTTC. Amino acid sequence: CASSLGRPLYEQYF.

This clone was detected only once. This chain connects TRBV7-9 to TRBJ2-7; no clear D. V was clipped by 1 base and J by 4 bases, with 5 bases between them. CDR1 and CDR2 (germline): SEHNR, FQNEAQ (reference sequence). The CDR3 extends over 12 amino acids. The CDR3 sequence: CASSLVSYEQYF. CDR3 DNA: TGTGCCAGCAGCTTAGTGTCGTACGAGCAGTACTTC.

Here the CDR3 DNA reads TGTGCCAGCAGTTTATCCCGGGTCGAAAAACTGTTTTTT. It translates to CASSLSRVEKLFF. V usage is TRBV27 and J usage is TRBJ1-4, with D unclear. Germline V gene lookup returns CDR1 MNHEY and CDR2 SMNVEV (reference sequence). The CDR3 length is 13 residues. V dropped 0 bases and J dropped 8 bases, with 7 bases sitting between them.

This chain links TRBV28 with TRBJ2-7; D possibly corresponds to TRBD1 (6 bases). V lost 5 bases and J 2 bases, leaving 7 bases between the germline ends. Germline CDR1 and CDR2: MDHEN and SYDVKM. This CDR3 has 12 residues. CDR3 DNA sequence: TGTGCCAGCAGTCGACAGGCCTACGAGCAGTACTTC. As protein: CASSRQAYEQYF.

CDR3 DNA: TGCGCCAGCAGCCTCTTAGCGGGATCCGTCGATACGCAGTATTTT. Protein: CASSLLAGSVDTQYF. The chain uses TRBV5-1 and TRBJ2-3, with 8 positions matching TRBD2. The germline V gene encodes CDR1 SGHRS and CDR2 YFSETQ. CDR3 size: 15 residues. The junction had 10 bases not matched to a gene; V was cut back by 4 bases and J by 6 bases.

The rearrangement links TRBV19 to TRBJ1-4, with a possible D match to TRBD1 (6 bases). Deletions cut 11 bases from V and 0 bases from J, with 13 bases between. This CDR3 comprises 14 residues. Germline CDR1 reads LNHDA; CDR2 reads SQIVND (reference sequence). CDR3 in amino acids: CASSTGTTNEKLFF. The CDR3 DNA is TGTGCCTCCTCGACAGGTACAACTAATGAAAAACTGTTTTTT.

The CDR3 loop reads CASSELPSSTEAFF. The CDR3 nucleotides are TGCGCCAGCAGTGAGCTCCCGAGTAGCACTGAAGCTTTCTTT. The chain is built from TRBV10-1 and TRBJ1-1; no reliable D call. Between the trimmed V and J ends, which lost 2 bases and 4 bases, there was a span of 11 bases. This CDR3 is 14 amino acids long. Germline CDR1 is WNHNN and CDR2 is SYGVQD (reference sequence).

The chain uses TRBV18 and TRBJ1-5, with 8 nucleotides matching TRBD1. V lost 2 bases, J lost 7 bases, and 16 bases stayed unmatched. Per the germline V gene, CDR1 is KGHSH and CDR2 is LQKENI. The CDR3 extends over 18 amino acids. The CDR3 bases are TGTGCCAGCTCACCATTAGGAGGACAGGGTGGGGGGCGACAGCCCCAGCATTTT. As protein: CASSPLGGQGGGRQPQHF.

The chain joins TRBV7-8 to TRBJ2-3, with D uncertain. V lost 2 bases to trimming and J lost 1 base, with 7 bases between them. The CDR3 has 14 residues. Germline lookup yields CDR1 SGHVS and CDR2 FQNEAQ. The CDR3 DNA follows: TGTGCCAGCAGCTTATTTTCGGGCACAGATACGCAGTATTTT. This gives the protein CASSLFSGTDTQYF.

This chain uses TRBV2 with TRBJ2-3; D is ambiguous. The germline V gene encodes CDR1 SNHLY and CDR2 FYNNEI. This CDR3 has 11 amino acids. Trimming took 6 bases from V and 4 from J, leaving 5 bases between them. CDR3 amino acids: CASRAADTQYF. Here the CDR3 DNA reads TGTGCCAGCAGGGCGGCAGATACGCAGTATTTT.

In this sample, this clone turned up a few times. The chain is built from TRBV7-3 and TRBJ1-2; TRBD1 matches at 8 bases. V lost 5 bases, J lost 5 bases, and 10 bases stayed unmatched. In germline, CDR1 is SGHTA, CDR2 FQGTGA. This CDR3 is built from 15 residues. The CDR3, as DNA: TGTGCCAGCAGCCCAGGGACAGGCGATTCTTATGGCTACACCTTC. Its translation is CASSPGTGDSYGYTF.